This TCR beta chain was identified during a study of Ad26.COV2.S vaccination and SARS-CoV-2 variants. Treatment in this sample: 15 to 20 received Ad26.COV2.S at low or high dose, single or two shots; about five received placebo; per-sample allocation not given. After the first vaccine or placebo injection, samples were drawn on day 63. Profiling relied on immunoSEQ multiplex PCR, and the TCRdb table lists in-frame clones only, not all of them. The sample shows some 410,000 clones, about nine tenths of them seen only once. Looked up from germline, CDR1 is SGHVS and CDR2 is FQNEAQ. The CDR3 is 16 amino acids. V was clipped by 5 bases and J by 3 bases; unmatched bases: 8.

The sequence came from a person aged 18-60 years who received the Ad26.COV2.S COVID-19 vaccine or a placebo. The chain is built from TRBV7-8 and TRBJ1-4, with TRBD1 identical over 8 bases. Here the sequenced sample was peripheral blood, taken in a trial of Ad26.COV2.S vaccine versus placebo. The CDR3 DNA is TGTGCCAGCAGCGCCAAAGCAGGGGGCCCTAATGAAAAACTGTTTTTT. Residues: CASSAKAGGPNEKLFF.